This entry is about one T cell receptor beta chain. Antigen specificity is unknown. The sample comes from a study of siplizumab effects on memory and regulatory T cells. General observations from the study: Mappable alloreactive CD4+ clones averaged approximately 70% Treg-derived with siplizumab versus around 25% in controls. Proliferating Tregs' suppressive function in siplizumab cultures went unconfirmed.

The ends were cut back, 6 bases at V and 0 bases at J, with 15 bases in the middle. Germline loops: CDR1 SGHNT, CDR2 YYREEE (reference sequence). There are 15 residues in the CDR3. Here immunoSEQ multiplex PCR was the method, and the copy in TCRdb shows in-frame clones only, minus some. The repertoire holds under 140,000 clones, with more than 90% as singletons. The origin of this receptor is a human donor in good health. The specimen was CD4+ T cells sorted from blood. The rearrangement uses TRBV5-4 and TRBJ2-5, with TRBD1 as a possible D gene (7 bases). CDR3 protein: CASTTGAGYQETQYF. CDR3 DNA: TGTGCCAGCACCACAGGGGCGGGGTACCAAGAGACCCAGTACTTC.